The entry below gives a single T cell receptor (beta chain) sequence along with its context. The data derive from a study of OX40 agonist ivuxolimab in advanced cancers. The overall study: Dose-escalation subjects each had hepatocellular carcinoma, melanoma, renal cell or head and neck cancer.

Using immunoSEQ multiplex PCR, the repertoire was profiled, and TCRdb retains in-frame clones only, with some absent. The table records 60,000 to 85,000 clones, roughly 91% of them present only once. CDR3 size: 15 residues. The V segment lost 6 bases and the J segment 7 bases; nucleotides outside the gene matches: 10. The germline CDR1 and CDR2 sequences are SNHLY and FYNNEI. This TCR derives from an adult with an advanced solid tumor such as melanoma, head and neck, liver or kidney cancer. Sequenced here: CD4+ or CD8+ T cells sorted from blood, sampled in a trial of the OX40 agonist ivuxolimab. The rearrangement joins TRBV2 to TRBJ1-2, with 11 bases fitting TRBD1. The CDR3 is CASREEGQGGTGYTF. Here the CDR3 DNA reads TGTGCCAGCAGGGAGGAGGGACAGGGGGGTACTGGCTACACCTTC.